This record looks at one T cell receptor (beta chain) sequence and its context. What it binds is unknown. Here immunoSEQ multiplex PCR was the method, and the copy in TCRdb shows in-frame clones only, minus some. The table records tens of thousands of clones, 89% of them present only once. These data belong to a study of graft-versus-host responses after intestinal transplantation. On the study more broadly: Anti-thymocyte globulin induction was given to all recipients, followed by tacrolimus and steroids for around 3 years. Study findings and constraints: Recipient marrow contained GvH clones, some of which appeared first in ileum or blood.

The V end lost 8 bases, the J end lost 4 bases, and 8 bases lay between the germline ends. This CDR3 region has 11 residues. Germline lookup yields CDR1 MNHEY and CDR2 SVGAGI. This receptor was identified in a human donor who received an intestinal transplant. This chain uses TRBV6-5 with TRBJ1-2; D unresolved. This material consisted of unstimulated CD8+ T cells sorted from spleen or lymph node cells, taken before intestinal transplant. The CDR3 DNA is TGTGCCAGCGGGAGAGGCTATGGCTACACCTTC. Protein sequence: CASGRGYGYTF.